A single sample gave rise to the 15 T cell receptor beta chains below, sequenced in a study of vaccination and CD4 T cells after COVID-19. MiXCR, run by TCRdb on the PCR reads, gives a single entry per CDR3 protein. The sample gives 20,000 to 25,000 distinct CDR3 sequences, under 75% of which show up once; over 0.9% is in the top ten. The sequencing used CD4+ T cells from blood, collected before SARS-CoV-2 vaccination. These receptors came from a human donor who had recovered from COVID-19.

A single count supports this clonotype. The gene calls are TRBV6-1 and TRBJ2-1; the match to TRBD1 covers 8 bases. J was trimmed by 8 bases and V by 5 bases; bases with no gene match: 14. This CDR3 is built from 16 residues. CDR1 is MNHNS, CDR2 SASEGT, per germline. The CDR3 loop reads CASSTGGASTVHEQFF. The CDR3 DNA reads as TGTGCCAGCAGTACAGGGGGAGCATCCACGGTTCATGAGCAGTTCTTC.

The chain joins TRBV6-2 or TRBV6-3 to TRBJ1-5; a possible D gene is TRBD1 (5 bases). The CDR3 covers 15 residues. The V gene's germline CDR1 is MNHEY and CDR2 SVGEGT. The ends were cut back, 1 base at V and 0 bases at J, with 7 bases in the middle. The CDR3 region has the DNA TGTGCCAGCAGTTACTATGGGGCTAGCAATCAGCCCCAGCATTTT. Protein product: CASSYYGASNQPQHF.

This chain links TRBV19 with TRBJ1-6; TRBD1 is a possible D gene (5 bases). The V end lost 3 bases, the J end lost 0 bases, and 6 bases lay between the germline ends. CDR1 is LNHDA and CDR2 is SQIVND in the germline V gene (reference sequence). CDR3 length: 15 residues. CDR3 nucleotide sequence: TGTGCCAGTAGTATCGGGGGCTCCTATAATTCACCCCTCCACTTT. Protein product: CASSIGGSYNSPLHF.

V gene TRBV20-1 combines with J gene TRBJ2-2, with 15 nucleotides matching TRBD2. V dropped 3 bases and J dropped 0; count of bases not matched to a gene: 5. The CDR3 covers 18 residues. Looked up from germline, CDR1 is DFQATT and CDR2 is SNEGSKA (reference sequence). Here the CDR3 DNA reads TGCAGTGCTAGGCCCGGGACTAGCGGGAGGCCGAACACCGGGGAGCTGTTTTTT. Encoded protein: CSARPGTSGRPNTGELFF.

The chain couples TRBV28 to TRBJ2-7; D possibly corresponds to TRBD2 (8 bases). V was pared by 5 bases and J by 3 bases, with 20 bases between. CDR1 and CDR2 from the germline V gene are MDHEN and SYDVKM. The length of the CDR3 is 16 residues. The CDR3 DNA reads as TGTGCCAGCAGTACCCGACAGGGCGCGGGAGGCTACGAGCAGTACTTC. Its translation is CASSTRQGAGGYEQYF.

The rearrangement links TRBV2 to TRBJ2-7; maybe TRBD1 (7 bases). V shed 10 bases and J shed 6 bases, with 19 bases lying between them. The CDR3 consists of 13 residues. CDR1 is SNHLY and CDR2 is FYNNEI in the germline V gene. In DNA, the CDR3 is TGTGCCACCGGAGGGGGCCGTTTCACCGAGCAGTACTTC. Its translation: CATGGGRFTEQYF.

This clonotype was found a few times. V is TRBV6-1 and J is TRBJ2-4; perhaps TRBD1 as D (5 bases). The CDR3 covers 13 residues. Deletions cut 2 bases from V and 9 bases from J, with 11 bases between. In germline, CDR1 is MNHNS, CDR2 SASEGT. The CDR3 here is CASSELGASIQYF. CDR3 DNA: TGTGCCAGCAGTGAACTTGGGGCTAGCATTCAGTACTTC.

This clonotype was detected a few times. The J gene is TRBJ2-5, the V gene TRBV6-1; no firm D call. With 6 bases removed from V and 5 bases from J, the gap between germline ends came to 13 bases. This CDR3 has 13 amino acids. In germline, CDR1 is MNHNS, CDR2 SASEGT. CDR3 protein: CASSQTSLETQYF. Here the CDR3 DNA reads TGTGCCAGCAGCCAAACCTCTTTGGAGACCCAGTACTTC.

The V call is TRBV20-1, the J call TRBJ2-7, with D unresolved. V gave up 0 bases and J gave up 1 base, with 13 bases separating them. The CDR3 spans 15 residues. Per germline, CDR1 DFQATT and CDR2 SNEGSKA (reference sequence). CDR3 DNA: TGCAGTGCTAGAGATATCGGATTAACATCCTACGAGCAGTACTTC. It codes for CSARDIGLTSYEQYF.

The CDR3 nucleotides read TGTGCCAGTAAGGGGACTCGAGAGACCGGGGAGCTGTTTTTT. Translation: CASKGTRETGELFF. This chain links TRBV19 with TRBJ2-2; tentatively, D is TRBD2 (6 bases). This CDR3 contains 14 residues. The germline gives CDR1 LNHDA, CDR2 SQIVND (reference sequence). V dropped 7 bases and J dropped 5 bases, with 14 bases sitting between them.

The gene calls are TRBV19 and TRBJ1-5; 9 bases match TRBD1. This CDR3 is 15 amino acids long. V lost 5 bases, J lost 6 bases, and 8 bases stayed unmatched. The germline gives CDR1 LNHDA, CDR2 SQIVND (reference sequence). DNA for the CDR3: TGTGCCAGTAGTGTGGGACAGGGTGGGGGTCAGCCCCAGCATTTT. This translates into CASSVGQGGGQPQHF. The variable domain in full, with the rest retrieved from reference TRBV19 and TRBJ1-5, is DGGITQSPKYLFRKEGQNVTLSCEQNLNHDAMYWYRQDPGQGLRLIYYSQIVNDFQKGDIAEGYSVSREKKESFPLTVTSAQKNPTAFYLCASSVGQGGGQPQHFGDGTRLSIL.

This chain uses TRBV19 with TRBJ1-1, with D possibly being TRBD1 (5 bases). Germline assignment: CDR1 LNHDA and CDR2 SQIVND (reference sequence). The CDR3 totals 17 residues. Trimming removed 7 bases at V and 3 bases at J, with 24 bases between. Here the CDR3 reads CASISPWGTGTYTEAFF. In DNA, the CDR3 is TGTGCCAGTATCTCTCCGTGGGGGACGGGGACCTACACTGAAGCTTTCTTT.

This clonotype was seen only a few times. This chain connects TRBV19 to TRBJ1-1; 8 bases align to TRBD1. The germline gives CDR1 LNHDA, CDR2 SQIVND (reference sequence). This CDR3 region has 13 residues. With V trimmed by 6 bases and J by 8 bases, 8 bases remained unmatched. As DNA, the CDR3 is TGTGCCAGTAGAGGACAGGGAGCCGAGGAAGCTTTCTTT. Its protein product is CASRGQGAEEAFF.

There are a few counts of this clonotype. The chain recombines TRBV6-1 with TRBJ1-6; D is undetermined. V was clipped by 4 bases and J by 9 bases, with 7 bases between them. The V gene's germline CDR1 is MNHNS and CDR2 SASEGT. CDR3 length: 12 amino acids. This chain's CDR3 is CASSVQISPLHF. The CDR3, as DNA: TGTGCCAGCAGTGTTCAAATTTCACCCCTCCACTTT.

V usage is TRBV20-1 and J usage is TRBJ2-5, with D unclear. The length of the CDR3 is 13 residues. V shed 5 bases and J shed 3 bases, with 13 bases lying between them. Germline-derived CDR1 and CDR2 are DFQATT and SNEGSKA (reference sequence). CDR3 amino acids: CSADDSMKETQYF. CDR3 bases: TGCAGTGCTGATGACTCAATGAAAGAGACCCAGTACTTC.